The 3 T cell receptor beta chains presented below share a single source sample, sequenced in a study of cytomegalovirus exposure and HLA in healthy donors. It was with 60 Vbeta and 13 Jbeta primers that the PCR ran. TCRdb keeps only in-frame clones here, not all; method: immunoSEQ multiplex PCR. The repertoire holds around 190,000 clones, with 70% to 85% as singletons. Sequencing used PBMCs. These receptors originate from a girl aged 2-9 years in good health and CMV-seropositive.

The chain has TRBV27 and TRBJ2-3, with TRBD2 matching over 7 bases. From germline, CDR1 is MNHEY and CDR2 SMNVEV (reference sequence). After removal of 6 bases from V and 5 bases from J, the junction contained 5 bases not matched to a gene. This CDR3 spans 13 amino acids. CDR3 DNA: TGTGCCAGCAGGTACTCGGGAGGAGATACGCAGTATTTT. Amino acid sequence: CASRYSGGDTQYF.

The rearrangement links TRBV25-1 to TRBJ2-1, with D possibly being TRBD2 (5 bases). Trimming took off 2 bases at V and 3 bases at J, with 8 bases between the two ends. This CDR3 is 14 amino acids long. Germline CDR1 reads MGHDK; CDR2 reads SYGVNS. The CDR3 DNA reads TGTGCCAGCAGTGAAATAGCGAACTACAATGAGCAGTTCTTC. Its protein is CASSEIANYNEQFF.

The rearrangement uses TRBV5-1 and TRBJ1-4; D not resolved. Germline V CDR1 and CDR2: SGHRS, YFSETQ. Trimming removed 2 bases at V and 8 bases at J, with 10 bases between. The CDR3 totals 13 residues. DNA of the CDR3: TGCGCCAGCAGCTTCGGTCCGAGAGAAAAACTGTTTTTT. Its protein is CASSFGPREKLFF.